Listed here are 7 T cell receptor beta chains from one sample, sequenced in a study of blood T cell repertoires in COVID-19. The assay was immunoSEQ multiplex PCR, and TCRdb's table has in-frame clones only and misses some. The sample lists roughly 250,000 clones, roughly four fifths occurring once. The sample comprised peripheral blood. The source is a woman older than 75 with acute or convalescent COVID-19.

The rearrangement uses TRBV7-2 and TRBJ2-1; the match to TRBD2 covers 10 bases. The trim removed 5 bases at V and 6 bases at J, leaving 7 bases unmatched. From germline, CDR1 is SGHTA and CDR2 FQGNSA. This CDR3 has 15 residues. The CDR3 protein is CASSGLAGGLNEQFF. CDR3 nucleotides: TGTGCCAGCAGCGGATTAGCGGGGGGACTCAATGAGCAGTTCTTC.

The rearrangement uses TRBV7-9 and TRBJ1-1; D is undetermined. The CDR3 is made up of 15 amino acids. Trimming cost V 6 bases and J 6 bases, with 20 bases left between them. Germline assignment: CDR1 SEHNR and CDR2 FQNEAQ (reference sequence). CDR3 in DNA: TGTGCCAGCAGTCGGGTCTCGGGTTCCTTCGCTGAAGCTTTCTTT. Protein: CASSRVSGSFAEAFF.

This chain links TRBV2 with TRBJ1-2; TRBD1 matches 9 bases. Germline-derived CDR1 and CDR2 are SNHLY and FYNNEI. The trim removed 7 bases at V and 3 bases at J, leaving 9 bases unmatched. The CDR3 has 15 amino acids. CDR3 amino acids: CASTSGTGWDYGYTF. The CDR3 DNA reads TGTGCCAGCACTTCGGGGACAGGGTGGGACTATGGCTACACCTTC.

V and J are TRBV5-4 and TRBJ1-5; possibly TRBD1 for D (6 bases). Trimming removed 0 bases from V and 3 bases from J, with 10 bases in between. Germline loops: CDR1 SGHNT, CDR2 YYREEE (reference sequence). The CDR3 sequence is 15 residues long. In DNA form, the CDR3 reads TGTGCCAGCAGCTTGGACAGGGCCACCAATCAGCCCCAGCATTTT. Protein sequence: CASSLDRATNQPQHF.

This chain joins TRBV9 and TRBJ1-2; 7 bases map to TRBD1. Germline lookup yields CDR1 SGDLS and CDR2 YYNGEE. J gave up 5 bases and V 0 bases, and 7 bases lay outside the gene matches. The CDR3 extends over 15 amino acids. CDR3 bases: TGTGCCAGCAGCGTAGGAGGGGGCGACCGTTATGGCTACACCTTC. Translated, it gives CASSVGGGDRYGYTF.

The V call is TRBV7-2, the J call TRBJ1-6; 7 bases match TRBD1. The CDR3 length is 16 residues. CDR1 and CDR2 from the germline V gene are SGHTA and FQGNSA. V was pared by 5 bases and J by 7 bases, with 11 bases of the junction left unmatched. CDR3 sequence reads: CASSLLTGMNNSPLHF. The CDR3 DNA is TGTGCCAGCAGCCTCCTGACAGGGATGAACAATTCACCCCTCCACTTT.

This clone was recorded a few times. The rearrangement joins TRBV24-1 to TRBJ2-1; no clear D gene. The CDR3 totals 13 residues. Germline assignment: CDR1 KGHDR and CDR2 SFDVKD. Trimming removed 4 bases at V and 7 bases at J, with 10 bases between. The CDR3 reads CATSDGLSNEQFF. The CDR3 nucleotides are TGTGCCACCAGTGACGGGTTATCAAATGAGCAGTTCTTC.